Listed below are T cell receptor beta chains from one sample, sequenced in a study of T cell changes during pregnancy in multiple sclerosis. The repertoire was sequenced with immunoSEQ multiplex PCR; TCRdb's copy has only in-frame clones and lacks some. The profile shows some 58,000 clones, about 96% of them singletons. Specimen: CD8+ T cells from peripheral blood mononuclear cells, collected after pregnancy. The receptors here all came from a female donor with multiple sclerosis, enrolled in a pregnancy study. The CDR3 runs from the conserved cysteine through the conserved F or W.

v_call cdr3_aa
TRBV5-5 CASSLTGEANYGYTF
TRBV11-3 CASSLDPLGPERDNEQFF
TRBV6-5 CASSYGTSGRDTQYF
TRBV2 CASSGKGTGVSYNEQFF
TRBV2 CASSEAQVAGGDTQYF
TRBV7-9 CASSLGRGPGETQYF
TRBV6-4 CASRSTSGATDTQYF
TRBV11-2 CASSGRDRDRVSETQYF
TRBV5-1 CASSPVGVAGDEQYF
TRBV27 CASSLGRINEQFF
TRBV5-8 CANLGTTSGYEQYF
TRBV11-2 CASSLAGQGNQPQHF
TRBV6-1 CASSAAPRVGETQYF
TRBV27 CASSHGRERVDTQYF
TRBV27 CASSLGGRAIDTQYF
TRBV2 CASSLAGTETQYF
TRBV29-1 CSVSGTVLTYEQYF
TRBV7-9 CASSGGQAAYEQYF
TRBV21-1 CASEGFGTADAYEQYF
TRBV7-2 CASSSNGGNEQFF
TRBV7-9 CASRPWLAEQFF
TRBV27 CASSPGFSGNTIYF
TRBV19 CASSQGAYEQYF
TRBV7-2 CASSLTRERTNEQFF
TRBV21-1 CASSPRKQGTGELFF
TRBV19 CASSPSAGELSYNEQFF
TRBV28 CASSLIGTGNYEQYF
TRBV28 CASSYPSADTDTGELFF
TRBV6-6 CASNLGRVDTQYF
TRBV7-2 CASSLDHNEQYF